Following are 14 T cell receptor beta chains from one sample sequenced in a study of naive and memory T cell subsets. The beta constant-region primer was an equimolar mix of two oligonucleotides covering TRBC1 and TRBC2. MiXCR was run by TCRdb on the UMI-ligation and nested PCR reads, yielding one entry per CDR3 protein. The profile covers 130,000 to 150,000 distinct CDR3 sequences, with 15% to 20% appearing a single time and more than 0.13% taken by the ten largest. Sequencing was carried out using naive CD4+ T cells from blood. These receptors came from a human donor in good health.

The chain employs TRBV6-2 or TRBV6-3 and TRBJ2-7, with 8 bases matching TRBD2. Germline-derived CDR1 and CDR2 are MNHEY and SVGEGT. J gave up 1 base and V 0 bases, and 8 bases lay outside the gene matches. This CDR3 has 17 residues. CDR3 region: CASSYSRGAGGSYEQYF. CDR3 nucleotide sequence: TGTGCCAGCAGTTACTCGCGGGGGGCAGGTGGATCCTACGAGCAGTACTTC.

This clonotype has ten or more counts. The chain employs TRBV2 and TRBJ2-3; D is possibly TRBD1 (5 bases). CDR3 length: 14 residues. Germline V gene sequence: CDR1 SNHLY, CDR2 FYNNEI. Trimming took 6 bases from V and 5 from J, leaving 15 bases between them. CDR3 sequence reads: CASSVDRTGDTQYF. The CDR3 DNA is TGTGCCAGCAGCGTCGACAGAACAGGAGATACGCAGTATTTT.

The chain carries TRBV5-4 and TRBJ2-7; weak D call: TRBD2 (7 bases). The CDR3 runs 14 residues. The ends were cut back, 0 bases at V and 5 bases at J, with 12 bases in the middle. Germline CDR1 and CDR2: SGHNT and YYREEE (reference sequence). Here the CDR3 reads CASSLEGGLDEQYF. Written as DNA, the CDR3 is TGTGCCAGCAGCTTGGAGGGGGGGCTGGACGAGCAGTACTTC.

This clonotype showed up many times. The chain employs TRBV12-3 or TRBV12-4 and TRBJ2-1, with 10 positions matching TRBD2. Losses at the gene ends were 6 bases for V and 7 bases for J; bases not matched to a gene: 6. This CDR3 has 14 amino acids. The CDR3 coding sequence is TGTGCCAGCAGGGAGCGGGAGGGGTCAAATGAGCAGTTCTTC. It is translated as CASREREGSNEQFF.

The J gene is TRBJ2-3, the V gene TRBV7-2; 9 nucleotides agree with TRBD1. The germline V gene encodes CDR1 SGHTA and CDR2 FQGNSA. CDR3 size: 15 residues. J was trimmed by 4 bases and V by 5 bases; bases with no gene match: 7. CDR3: CASSPWDREADTQYF. As DNA, the CDR3 is TGTGCCAGCAGCCCCTGGGACAGGGAGGCAGATACGCAGTATTTT.

This clonotype has more than one count but fewer than ten. This rearrangement joins TRBV3-1 to TRBJ2-1; 14 bases agree with TRBD2. V trimming: 4 bases; J trimming: 8 bases; junction bases outside the gene matches: 10. From germline, CDR1 is LGHDT and CDR2 YNNKEL (reference sequence). CDR3 length: 17 residues. The CDR3 loop reads CASSRVPGTSGSDEQFF. The CDR3 DNA sequence: TGTGCCAGCAGCCGTGTCCCCGGGACTAGCGGGAGTGATGAGCAGTTCTTC.

The chain links TRBV7-2 to TRBJ1-5; the D gene is possibly TRBD1 (6 bases). The CDR3 has 16 amino acids. In germline, CDR1 is SGHTA, CDR2 FQGNSA. V was trimmed by 0 bases and J by 4 bases, leaving 13 bases between them. CDR3 protein: CASSLADYTGNQPQHF. CDR3 sequence (DNA): TGTGCCAGCAGCTTAGCGGATTACACAGGGAATCAGCCCCAGCATTTT.

This clonotype has a handful of counts. This chain connects TRBV4-3 to TRBJ2-7; D call uncertain. The CDR3 covers 15 residues. Germline loops: CDR1 LGHNA, CDR2 YSLEER. With 0 bases removed from V and 0 bases from J, the gap between germline ends came to 9 bases. CDR3 region: CASSQDSGTSYEQYF. CDR3 DNA sequence: TGCGCCAGCAGCCAAGATTCTGGCACCTCCTACGAGCAGTACTTC.

Written as DNA, the CDR3 is TGTGCCAGCAGTGGGAGGACTAGCGGGAGCCACTCCTACAATGAGCAGTTCTTC. It specifies CASSGRTSGSHSYNEQFF. V and J are TRBV6-1 and TRBJ2-1; 13 bases fit TRBD2. CDR1 is MNHNS and CDR2 is SASEGT in the germline V gene. V dropped 4 bases and J dropped 0; count of bases not matched to a gene: 6. This CDR3 spans 18 amino acids.

This clonotype was detected only a few times. The rearrangement links TRBV2 to TRBJ2-1; TRBD2 matches 9 bases. With V trimmed by 4 bases and J by 0 bases, 22 bases remained unmatched. Germline V CDR1 and CDR2: SNHLY, FYNNEI. The CDR3 loop spans 22 amino acids. Here the CDR3 DNA reads TGTGCCAGCAGTGGGGGATTTACAGACAACAGTAATAGCGGGAGCTCCTACAATGAGCAGTTCTTC. It translates to CASSGGFTDNSNSGSSYNEQFF.

This clonotype turned up a few times. The chain has TRBV4-3 and TRBJ2-3; TRBD2 agrees at 13 bases. Trimming cost V 4 bases and J 2 bases; bases outside gene matches: 12. CDR1 LGHNA and CDR2 YSLEER come from the germline V gene. This CDR3 spans 19 amino acids. The CDR3 DNA reads as TGCGCCAGCAGCCCCAACATCCCGGGACTAGCGGGATCCACAGATACGCAGTATTTT. This gives the protein CASSPNIPGLAGSTDTQYF.

V is TRBV6-1 and J is TRBJ2-7; 8 nucleotides agree with TRBD2. After removal of 7 bases from V and 2 bases from J, the junction contained 7 bases not matched to a gene. The CDR3 runs 14 residues. Germline V gene data show CDR1 as MNHNS and CDR2 as SASEGT. CDR3 nucleotide sequence: TGTGCCAGCAAAGAGCGGGAGAGTGCCTACGAGCAGTACTTC. Its translation: CASKERESAYEQYF.

The table lists this clonotype with a few counts. The chain combines TRBV18 with TRBJ2-3; maybe TRBD1 (6 bases). The CDR3 has 14 residues. Germline V CDR1 and CDR2: KGHSH, LQKENI. V was pared by 6 bases and J by 2 bases, with 12 bases between. The CDR3 bases are TGTGCCAGCTCGCCGAGGACAGACACAGATACGCAGTATTTT. Translation gives CASSPRTDTDTQYF.

This clonotype was counted ten times or more. The J gene is TRBJ2-1, the V gene TRBV30, with D possibly matching TRBD1 (6 bases). The CDR3 is made up of 13 amino acids. Germline assignment: CDR1 GTSNPN and CDR2 SVGIG (reference sequence). Deletions cut 2 bases from V and 4 bases from J, with 9 bases between. The CDR3 loop reads CAWSIQGYNEQFF. The CDR3 coding sequence is TGTGCCTGGAGTATACAGGGTTACAATGAGCAGTTCTTC.